This T cell receptor (beta chain) was recorded in a study of shared clonotypes between healthy human individuals. In the study overall: Each donor's CD8 memory used one plate, CD8 naive two, each CD4 subset three.

Sequencing used immunoSEQ multiplex PCR; TCRdb keeps in-frame clones, though not all of them. Of 600,000 or so clones listed, roughly 98% were seen once; the top ten hold 0.3%. Remarks on this clone: The target antigen is unknown. The same CDR3 can be traced to other DNA sequences in this sample.

Naive CD8 cells lacked CD45RO and underwent positive selection for CCR7, leaving out terminally differentiated effector memory CD45RA+ cells. The study drew all its donors from Caucasian adults living in Nashville, Tennessee. Study conclusions and caveats: Few donors limited the genetic and exposure-history diversity represented.

The sequence was collected from a man aged 25 to 40 in good health. Sequenced input: naive CD8+ T cells sorted from blood.

In DNA form, the CDR3 reads TGTGCCAGCAGTTTATCCGGTCTCAACGAGCAGTACTTC. Amino acids: CASSLSGLNEQYF. V usage is TRBV27 and J usage is TRBJ2-7; no reliable D call. Deletions cut 0 bases from V and 5 bases from J, with 8 bases between. Germline V gene data show CDR1 as MNHEY and CDR2 as SMNVEV (reference sequence). This CDR3 is 13 amino acids long.